The clone carrying this T cell receptor (beta chain) has a count of ten or more. No antigen is known for it. The sample originates from a study of T cells in Graves' hyperthyroidism and ophthalmopathy. Background on the study: The authors collected peripheral blood at initial diagnosis, before any treatment.

Hyperthyroidism in the patients, aged 18 to 65, was newly diagnosed and under 2 months in duration. Diagnostic decisions used clinical symptoms, serum thyroxine and TRAb, thyroid ultrasound and orbital computed tomography. Findings and caveats of the study: Most thyroid clonotypes expanded above 0.001 appeared in blood too.

TCR beta CDR3 regions were amplified from RNA. A first-round RT-PCR of the TCR CDR3 used the HTBI primer set. One entry per CDR3 protein results from TCRdb running MiXCR on the multiplex PCR reads. The repertoire holds roughly 740,000 distinct CDR3 sequences, with about a sixth as singletons. The CDR3 is 19 amino acids. The ends lost 5 bases at V and 4 bases at J; junction bases unmatched: 16. CDR1 and CDR2 (germline): SEHNR, FQNEAQ (reference sequence). Sequenced material: blood. This TCR was recovered from a man aged 18 to 29 with Graves' hyperthyroidism. V usage is TRBV7-9 and J usage is TRBJ2-5; 13 positions match TRBD2. In DNA form, the CDR3 reads TGTGCCAGCAGCCCTCTCGGGGGACTAGCGGGGCGCGGTCGAGAGACCCAGTACTTC. As protein: CASSPLGGLAGRGRETQYF.